The present T cell receptor beta chain was sequenced within a study of T cell responses to AZD1222 COVID-19 vaccine. Study observations and caveats: Unmutated variant regions reportedly attract nearly half of all spike-specific TCRs. Baseline seropositives among AZD1222 recipients totaled only six or seven. Two AZD1222 administrations were followed by greater Spike-specific TCR breadth and depth. Regions 160-218 and 743-854 dominated among vaccine-associated CD4 TCRs spanning spike.

From germline, CDR1 is KGHSH and CDR2 LQKENI. The CDR3 has 15 amino acids. V dropped 0 bases and J dropped 0 bases, with 8 bases sitting between them. Method: immunoSEQ multiplex PCR; TCRdb's copy keeps in-frame clones and lacks some. The data contain 150,000 to 200,000 clones, 85% to 95% of them seen just once; the ten biggest clones take up around 2.5%. As for this clone: Its specificity is not known.

The sequenced sample was peripheral blood, obtained on day 0 of AZD1222 vaccination. The chain carries TRBV18 and TRBJ1-2, with unresolved D. This sequence originates from an adult in good health. The CDR3 here is CASSPPGDTNYGYTF. The CDR3 DNA reads as TGTGCCAGCTCACCACCGGGAGACACTAACTATGGCTACACCTTC.